Listed here are 20 T cell receptor beta chains from one sample, sequenced in a study of blood T cell repertoires in COVID-19. Profiled with immunoSEQ multiplex PCR; TCRdb holds only in-frame clones, not every one. The table has nearly 400,000 clones, roughly 86% seen once; the top ten hold about 1.7%. Sequenced: PBMCs or T cells enriched from blood (not recorded which). These receptors were collected from a woman between 25 and 40 years old who had recovered from COVID-19.

This clone was picked up one time. The chain couples TRBV28 to TRBJ1-1; a weak D match, TRBD1 (6 bases). The CDR3 has 15 residues. Germline CDR1 is MDHEN and CDR2 is SYDVKM. V lost 4 bases to trimming and J lost 2 bases, with 14 bases between them. The CDR3 nucleotides are TGTGCCAGCAGTTACGACAACAGGGCAAACACTGAAGCTTTCTTT. Translating gives CASSYDNRANTEAFF.

This sequence joins TRBV10-3 and TRBJ1-5; 7 positions match TRBD1. V was clipped by 2 bases and J by 8 bases; unmatched bases: 9. The CDR3 consists of 15 residues. CDR1 is ENHRY and CDR2 is SYGVKD in the germline V gene. The CDR3 region is CAISELDRAGKPQHF. As DNA, the CDR3 is TGTGCCATCAGTGAGCTCGACAGGGCTGGAAAGCCCCAGCATTTT.

This chain uses TRBV7-6 with TRBJ1-5; D not certain. This CDR3 spans 17 amino acids. V shed 1 base and J shed 0 bases, with 13 bases lying between them. From germline, CDR1 is SGHVS and CDR2 FNYEAQ. CDR3 region: CASSLVAREVSNQPQHF. CDR3 nucleotide sequence: TGTGCCAGCAGCTTAGTAGCAAGGGAGGTTAGCAATCAGCCCCAGCATTTT.

This clone was detected ten times or more. The chain is built from TRBV19 and TRBJ2-2, with 10 bases identical to TRBD2. V was clipped by 5 bases and J by 2 bases; unmatched bases: 5. Germline V gene sequence: CDR1 LNHDA, CDR2 SQIVND (reference sequence). The length of the CDR3 is 16 residues. CDR3 sequence (DNA): TGTGCCAGTAGTCCAACTAGCGGGGCTAACACCGGGGAGCTGTTTTTT. It yields the protein CASSPTSGANTGELFF.

The V and J genes are TRBV2 and TRBJ1-5, with D possibly matching TRBD1 (6 bases). The CDR3 consists of 13 residues. Trimming cost V 5 bases and J 4 bases, with 9 bases left between them. CDR1 is SNHLY and CDR2 is FYNNEI in the germline V gene. CDR3 nucleotides: TGTGCCAGCAGTTTACAGGGTAATCAGCCCCAGCATTTT. This gives the protein CASSLQGNQPQHF.

This clone has a count of ten or more. The CDR3 reads CASSQDDRLREAFF. The CDR3 region has the DNA TGTGCCAGCAGCCAAGACGACAGATTGCGTGAAGCTTTCTTT. The chain joins TRBV14 to TRBJ1-1, with D perhaps matching TRBD1 (5 bases). This CDR3 comprises 14 residues. Between the trimmed V and J ends, which lost 0 bases and 7 bases, there was a span of 12 bases. Germline CDR1 and CDR2: SGHDN and FVKESK.

This chain uses TRBV5-1 with TRBJ2-5, with a weak D call TRBD2 (6 bases). Germline V gene sequence: CDR1 SGHRS, CDR2 YFSETQ. V lost 4 bases and J 5 bases, leaving 18 bases between the germline ends. The CDR3 runs to 15 residues. CDR3 nucleotide sequence: TGCGCCAGCAGCCCGACCCCGAAGGCGGGGGAGACCCAGTACTTC. Translating it yields CASSPTPKAGETQYF.

This chain joins TRBV28 and TRBJ1-6; 7 bases fit TRBD1. Losses at the gene ends were 8 bases for V and 9 bases for J; bases not matched to a gene: 10. Germline assignment: CDR1 MDHEN and CDR2 SYDVKM. The CDR3 totals 14 residues. CDR3 protein: CASGSGTDGSPLHF. For the CDR3, the DNA is TGTGCCAGCGGATCCGGGACAGACGGTTCACCCCTCCACTTT.

DNA of the CDR3: TGTGCCAGCAGCCAACGCCGCCCACGGACTAGCGCCCGATCTGAGGAGCAGTACTTC. It codes for CASSQRRPRTSARSEEQYF. This chain links TRBV3-1 (or the pseudogene TRBV3-2) with TRBJ2-7; 9 nucleotides align to TRBD2. J was trimmed by 7 bases and V by 2 bases; bases with no gene match: 21. The germline V gene encodes CDR1 LGHDT and CDR2 YNNKEL (reference sequence). The CDR3 length is 19 residues.

This CDR3 is CSGRGADGYTF. CDR3 bases: TGCAGCGGACGGGGAGCAGATGGCTACACCTTC. This chain uses TRBV29-1 with TRBJ1-2, with D unresolved. CDR3 size: 11 residues. The V end was cut by 7 bases, the J end by 6 bases, with 12 bases between. Per germline, CDR1 SQVTM and CDR2 ANQGSEA.

The chain couples TRBV18 to TRBJ2-2; 11 nucleotides agree with TRBD1. Per the germline V gene, CDR1 is KGHSH and CDR2 is LQKENI. V trimming: 4 bases; J trimming: 1 base; junction bases outside the gene matches: 5. This CDR3 has 17 residues. The CDR3 sequence is CASSRDRGSVNTGELFF. CDR3 bases: TGTGCCAGCTCACGGGACAGGGGGAGTGTGAACACCGGGGAGCTGTTTTTT.

This chain links TRBV5-1 with TRBJ1-1; 8 bases match TRBD1. Germline CDR1 and CDR2: SGHRS and YFSETQ. The trim removed 4 bases at V and 0 bases at J, leaving 8 bases unmatched. There are 16 residues in the CDR3. The CDR3 is CASSTGTGQMNTEAFF. The CDR3 bases are TGCGCCAGCAGCACAGGGACAGGCCAGATGAACACTGAAGCTTTCTTT.

This chain connects TRBV9 to TRBJ2-2; D unresolved. V was clipped by 3 bases and J by 4 bases, with 7 bases between them. CDR1 is SGDLS, CDR2 YYNGEE, per germline. The CDR3 consists of 13 residues. The CDR3 here is CASSGPSTGELFF. CDR3 DNA sequence: TGTGCCAGCAGCGGACCTAGCACCGGGGAGCTGTTTTTT. The entire variable domain, with the rest obtained from reference TRBV9 and TRBJ2-2, is as follows: DSGVTQTPKHLITATGQRVTLRCSPRSGDLSVYWYQQSLDQGLQFLIQYYNGEERAKGNILERFSAQQFPDLHSELNLSSLELGDSALYFCASSGPSTGELFFGEGSRLTVL.

V gene TRBV25-1 combines with J gene TRBJ1-3; 9 bases are shared with TRBD1. This CDR3 is built from 15 residues. The V gene end was trimmed by 4 bases and the J gene end by 6 bases; junction bases not matched to a gene: 7. CDR1 and CDR2 (germline): MGHDK, SYGVNS. This chain's CDR3 is CASSGDTGGENTIYF. The DNA of the CDR3 is TGTGCCAGCAGTGGGGATACAGGGGGCGAAAACACCATATATTTT.

This chain connects TRBV29-1 to TRBJ1-2, with unresolved D. Germline CDR1 is SQVTM and CDR2 is ANQGSEA. Trimming cost V 4 bases and J 3 bases, with 12 bases left between them. The CDR3 extends over 13 amino acids. CDR3 coding DNA: TGCAGCGTTGTCGGTGGGAGGGACTATGGCTACACCTTC. Amino acids: CSVVGGRDYGYTF.

This chain links TRBV7-9 with TRBJ2-7, with 8 bases identical to TRBD1. Germline assignment: CDR1 SEHNR and CDR2 FQNEAQ (reference sequence). With 3 bases clipped from V and 2 bases from J, the junction kept 3 bases outside the gene matches. CDR3 length: 14 residues. The CDR3 DNA reads TGTGCCAGCAGCTTCGGGACAGGTACCTACGAGCAGTACTTC. Translation: CASSFGTGTYEQYF.

The rearrangement links TRBV6-5 to TRBJ1-1, with TRBD1 identical over 9 bases. Germline CDR1 and CDR2: MNHEY and SVGAGI. The CDR3 has 14 residues. With V trimmed by 6 bases and J by 3 bases, 5 bases remained unmatched. CDR3 nucleotides: TGTGCCAGCAGATACAGGGGGCGGGACACTGAAGCTTTCTTT. This translates into CASRYRGRDTEAFF.

The rearrangement joins TRBV7-2 to TRBJ2-7, with TRBD2 matching 7 bases. V shed 3 bases, J shed 2 bases, and the junction held 7 bases outside the gene matches. The CDR3 spans 15 residues. CDR1 and CDR2 (germline): SGHTA, FQGNSA. CDR3 DNA: TGTGCCAGCAGCTTCTTAGCGGGCCCTCCCTACGAGCAGTACTTC. This encodes CASSFLAGPPYEQYF.

In nucleotides, the CDR3 is TGTGCCAGTAGTATACAGGGCCGCATGAACACTGAAGCTTTCTTT. Encoded protein: CASSIQGRMNTEAFF. The V call is TRBV19, the J call TRBJ1-1; a possible D gene is TRBD1 (5 bases). CDR1 and CDR2 (germline): LNHDA, SQIVND (reference sequence). The CDR3 is 15 residues long. Deletions cut 2 bases from V and 0 bases from J, with 10 bases between.

The chain combines TRBV3-1 (or the pseudogene TRBV3-2) with TRBJ2-2; 8 bases align to TRBD2. Germline V gene sequence: CDR1 LGHDT, CDR2 YNNKEL (reference sequence). V lost 3 bases to trimming and J lost 9 bases; unmatched junction nucleotides: 6. The CDR3 consists of 14 residues. The CDR3 coding sequence is TGTGCCAGCAGCCATCGAGCGGGAGAAAGGGAGCTGTTTTTT. Its translation is CASSHRAGERELFF.